The 26 T cell receptor beta chains reported below all come from one sample, sequenced in a study of cytomegalovirus exposure and HLA in healthy donors. Data came from immunoSEQ multiplex PCR; TCRdb stores just in-frame clones and leaves some out. The sample holds about 54,000 clones, roughly nine tenths seen once. Sequenced: PBMCs. These receptors were taken from a woman aged 18-29 years in good health and CMV-seropositive.

For the CDR3, the DNA is TGTGCCATCAGTGTGACAGGGGGGTTCGACTATGGCTACACCTTC. This encodes CAISVTGGFDYGYTF. This sequence joins TRBV10-3 and TRBJ1-2, with 9 bases matching TRBD1. J lost 3 bases, V lost 4 bases, and 6 bases had no gene match. The CDR3 sequence is 15 residues long. The germline CDR1 and CDR2 sequences are ENHRY and SYGVKD.

This CDR3 is CASSLAAGPSGANVLTF. CDR3 DNA: TGTGCCAGCAGCTTGGCCGCGGGTCCCTCTGGGGCCAACGTCCTGACTTTC. The chain combines TRBV5-6 with TRBJ2-6; tentative D call: TRBD2 (5 bases). Trimming stripped 0 bases from V and 0 bases from J, with 10 bases between. Germline CDR1 is SGHDT and CDR2 is YYEEEE. This CDR3 has 17 residues. The variable domain in full, completed from reference TRBV5-6 and TRBJ2-6, reads DAGVTQSPTHLIKTRGQQVTLRCSPKSGHDTVSWYQQALGQGPQFIFQYYEEEERQRGNFPDRFSGHQFPNYSSELNVNALLLGDSALYLCASSLAAGPSGANVLTFGAGSRLTVL.

This chain connects TRBV28 to TRBJ2-1, with 10 bases aligning to TRBD1. This CDR3 region has 16 residues. The V and J ends lost 6 bases and 4 bases, in that order; junction bases with no gene match: 9. CDR1 is MDHEN and CDR2 is SYDVKM in the germline V gene. CDR3 in amino acids: CASRALGTGEYNEQFF. CDR3 DNA: TGTGCCAGCAGGGCCCTCGGGACAGGGGAATACAATGAGCAGTTCTTC.

This clone has just one count. This chain joins TRBV30 and TRBJ2-3; possibly TRBD1 for D (6 bases). Germline CDR1 and CDR2: GTSNPN and SVGIG (reference sequence). V was trimmed by 4 bases and J by 2 bases, leaving 16 bases between them. This CDR3 comprises 15 residues. CDR3 bases: TGTGCCTGGAACAGGGCTAGCCGTTCCACAGATACGCAGTATTTT. Its translation: CAWNRASRSTDTQYF.

This chain links TRBV30 with TRBJ2-2, with D maybe TRBD1 (6 bases). Germline CDR1 and CDR2: GTSNPN and SVGIG (reference sequence). Deletions cut 3 bases from V and 2 bases from J, with 7 bases between. The CDR3 is 13 amino acids. CDR3 loop: CAWRDSNTGELFF. CDR3 in DNA: TGTGCCTGGAGGGACAGCAACACCGGGGAGCTGTTTTTT.

This clone was recorded only once. The V gene is TRBV18, the J gene TRBJ2-7, with 8 positions matching TRBD1. V lost 3 bases and J lost 0; bases outside the gene matches: 13. Germline V CDR1 and CDR2: KGHSH, LQKENI. The length of the CDR3 is 18 residues. CDR3: CASSPGGRGRLSSYEQYF. CDR3 nucleotides: TGTGCCAGCTCACCTGGGGGCAGGGGGCGTTTAAGCTCCTACGAGCAGTACTTC.

V usage is TRBV28 and J usage is TRBJ2-3; D is ambiguous. V lost 2 bases, J lost 2 bases, and 8 bases lay in between. Germline V gene lookup returns CDR1 MDHEN and CDR2 SYDVKM. The CDR3 sequence is 14 residues long. The CDR3 sequence is CASSLAGSTDTQYF. In DNA, the CDR3 is TGTGCCAGCAGTTTAGCCGGGTCCACAGATACGCAGTATTTT.

This clone was picked up a small number of times. DNA of the CDR3: TGCGCCAGCAGCTCGACAGGGAAAGAGACCCAGTACTTC. Amino acids: CASSSTGKETQYF. The rearrangement links TRBV10-2 to TRBJ2-5; 7 nucleotides line up with TRBD1. This CDR3 contains 13 residues. The ends lost 6 bases at V and 3 bases at J; junction bases unmatched: 4. CDR1 is WSHSY, CDR2 SAAADI, per germline.

CDR3 in amino acids: CASRPRLLVTQYF. As DNA, the CDR3 is TGTGCCAGCAGGCCTCGGTTGCTGGTGACCCAGTACTTC. The J gene is TRBJ2-5, the V gene TRBV28; D is undetermined. Germline V gene lookup returns CDR1 MDHEN and CDR2 SYDVKM. Trimming took 6 bases from V and 7 from J, leaving 15 bases between them. The CDR3 extends over 13 amino acids. The full variable domain, in which reference TRBV28 and TRBJ2-5 provide the parts outside the CDR3, is DVKVTQSSRYLVKRTGEKVFLECVQDMDHENMFWYRQDPGLGLRLIYFSYDVKMKEKGDIPEGYSVSREKKERFSLILESASTNQTSMYLCASRPRLLVTQYFGPGTRLLVL.

The rearrangement uses TRBV5-6 and TRBJ1-6; D is undetermined. Trimming shortened V by 4 bases and J by 6 bases, and 8 bases separated the two germline ends. CDR3 size: 13 residues. Per germline, CDR1 SGHDT and CDR2 YYEEEE. CDR3 protein: CASSEEVNSPLHF. CDR3 nucleotide sequence: TGTGCCAGCAGCGAAGAGGTTAATTCACCCCTCCACTTT.

The chain joins TRBV6-1 to TRBJ2-7; 9 bases are a match to TRBD2. The CDR3 covers 15 residues. Germline loops: CDR1 MNHNS, CDR2 SASEGT. V lost 1 base to trimming and J lost 0 bases; unmatched junction nucleotides: 1. The CDR3 region is CASSEVTSGSYEQYF. The CDR3 DNA reads TGTGCCAGCAGTGAAGTGACTAGCGGCTCCTACGAGCAGTACTTC.

The chain recombines TRBV6-1 with TRBJ1-2, with D unclear. The ends were cut back, 1 base at V and 2 bases at J, with 5 bases in the middle. Per the germline V gene, CDR1 is MNHNS and CDR2 is SASEGT. This CDR3 is built from 13 residues. As DNA, the CDR3 is TGTGCCAGCAGTGAAGGCAGGAACTATGGCTACACCTTC. Amino acids: CASSEGRNYGYTF.

The chain links TRBV7-6 to TRBJ1-5, with D unresolved. Trimming took 1 base from V and 7 from J, leaving 8 bases between them. Germline assignment: CDR1 SGHVS and CDR2 FNYEAQ. The CDR3 contains 13 residues. Written as DNA, the CDR3 is TGTGCCAGCAGCTTAGGGTCGGGGCAGCCCCAGCATTTT. This gives the protein CASSLGSGQPQHF.

The sample holds one count of this clone. V usage is TRBV5-1 and J usage is TRBJ2-1; 11 positions match TRBD2. The CDR3 contains 16 residues. The ends lost 0 bases at V and 6 bases at J; junction bases unmatched: 5. CDR1 SGHRS and CDR2 YFSETQ come from the germline V gene. The CDR3 spells CASSLEVAGGPNEQFF. In nucleotides, the CDR3 is TGCGCCAGCAGCTTGGAGGTAGCGGGGGGGCCCAATGAGCAGTTCTTC.

This clone was seen once. The V call is TRBV10-3, the J call TRBJ1-2; D perhaps matches TRBD1 (6 bases). Trimming cost V 2 bases and J 2 bases, with 9 bases left between them. The CDR3 consists of 14 residues. Germline CDR1 ENHRY, CDR2 SYGVKD. CDR3 sequence reads: CAISEGGRNYGYTF. DNA of the CDR3: TGTGCCATCAGTGAGGGGGGCAGAAACTATGGCTACACCTTC.

The chain employs TRBV10-3 and TRBJ2-3, with D perhaps matching TRBD2 (6 bases). CDR1 and CDR2 (germline): ENHRY, SYGVKD. The V end lost 4 bases, the J end lost 1 base, and 15 bases lay between the germline ends. The CDR3 has 16 amino acids. The CDR3, as DNA: TGTGCCATCAGTGTAGCTGCGGGGATCGGCACAGATACGCAGTATTTT. Its protein is CAISVAAGIGTDTQYF.

The rearrangement joins TRBV25-1 to TRBJ2-7; 7 positions agree with TRBD1. CDR1 is MGHDK, CDR2 SYGVNS, per germline. J lost 4 bases, V lost 8 bases, and 2 bases had no gene match. This CDR3 region has 11 residues. This chain's CDR3 is CASGDSYEQYF. CDR3 DNA: TGTGCCAGCGGGGACAGTTACGAGCAGTACTTC.

The V call is TRBV15, the J call TRBJ2-7; no firm D call. The germline V gene encodes CDR1 LNHNV and CDR2 YYDKDF (reference sequence). Trimming pared 0 bases from V and 0 bases from J, leaving 6 bases between. The CDR3 extends over 14 amino acids. The DNA for the CDR3 is TGTGCCACCAGCAGAGATCGCGGCTCCTACGAGCAGTACTTC. Translated: CATSRDRGSYEQYF. The complete variable domain, with remaining parts taken from reference TRBV15 and TRBJ2-7, reads DAMVIQNPRYQVTQFGKPVTLSCSQTLNHNVMYWYQQKSSQAPKLLFHYYDKDFNNEADTPDNFQSRRPNTSFCFLDIRSPGLGDTAMYLCATSRDRGSYEQYFGPGTRLTVT.

The chain employs TRBV18 and TRBJ1-1; 7 bases are shared with TRBD1. Losses at the gene ends were 2 bases for V and 3 bases for J; bases not matched to a gene: 6. The CDR3 has 15 amino acids. Germline assignment: CDR1 KGHSH and CDR2 LQKENI. The CDR3 DNA follows: TGTGCCAGCTCACCATTCTCCCAGGGGGACACTGAAGCTTTCTTT. It encodes CASSPFSQGDTEAFF.

The chain recombines TRBV19 with TRBJ1-3; no reliable D call. Trimming pared 7 bases from V and 0 bases from J, leaving 7 bases between. Germline values: CDR1 LNHDA, CDR2 SQIVND (reference sequence). CDR3 length equals 13 residues. CDR3 protein: CASKRSSGNTIYF. CDR3 DNA: TGTGCCAGTAAGAGAAGCTCTGGAAACACCATATATTTT.

The chain links TRBV7-2 to TRBJ1-2, with TRBD1 matching 8 bases. The length of the CDR3 is 14 residues. J was trimmed by 5 bases and V by 5 bases; bases with no gene match: 7. Germline CDR1 SGHTA, CDR2 FQGNSA. Here the CDR3 DNA reads TGTGCCAGCAGCGCCGGGACAGGTCCTTATGGCTACACCTTC. Its translation is CASSAGTGPYGYTF.

V is TRBV11-2 and J is TRBJ2-5, with D possibly being TRBD2 (5 bases). V lost 5 bases and J 2 bases, leaving 12 bases between the germline ends. Germline loops: CDR1 SGHAT, CDR2 FQNNGV. The CDR3 is 14 residues long. The CDR3 loop reads CASSPPSGQETQYF. For the CDR3, the DNA is TGTGCCAGCAGCCCCCCGTCGGGGCAAGAGACCCAGTACTTC. Together with reference TRBV11-2 and TRBJ2-5, the CDR3 gives the full variable domain: EAGVAQSPRYKIIEKRQSVAFWCNPISGHATLYWYQQILGQGPKLLIQFQNNGVVDDSQLPKDRFSAERLKGVDSTLKIQPAKLEDSAVYLCASSPPSGQETQYFGPGTRLLVL.

The chain employs TRBV19 and TRBJ1-2; the D is unclear. The CDR3 totals 12 residues. V gave up 5 bases and J gave up 6 bases, with 10 bases separating them. Per germline, CDR1 LNHDA and CDR2 SQIVND (reference sequence). The DNA for the CDR3 is TGTGCCAGTAGTCCGGACTGGAATGGCTACACCTTC. Amino acid sequence: CASSPDWNGYTF.

The rearrangement uses TRBV6-6 and TRBJ2-1, with D unresolved. The CDR3 runs to 12 residues. V was clipped by 5 bases and J by 7 bases, with 9 bases between them. Germline V CDR1 and CDR2: MNHNY, SVGAGI (reference sequence). The CDR3 here is CASSISWNEQFF. DNA of the CDR3: TGTGCCAGCAGTATCAGTTGGAATGAGCAGTTCTTC.

This chain connects TRBV2 to TRBJ1-2; D might be TRBD1 (6 bases). V gave up 5 bases and J gave up 4 bases, with 8 bases separating them. Germline CDR1 is SNHLY and CDR2 is FYNNEI. The CDR3 covers 12 residues. CDR3 bases: TGTGCCAGCAGTCAGGACAGCTATGGCTACACCTTC. Residues: CASSQDSYGYTF.

The chain is built from TRBV4-1 and TRBJ2-3; 11 bases are a match to TRBD2. The V and J ends lost 3 bases and 0 bases, in that order; junction bases with no gene match: 5. Germline CDR1 MGHRA, CDR2 YSYEKL. This CDR3 has 17 residues. The CDR3 sequence: CASSHDLAGGSTDTQYF. In DNA form, the CDR3 reads TGCGCCAGCAGCCATGACTTAGCGGGGGGGAGCACAGATACGCAGTATTTT.